The 25 T cell receptor beta chains below were found in one sample sequenced in a study of blood T cell repertoires in COVID-19. Using immunoSEQ multiplex PCR, the repertoire was profiled, and TCRdb retains in-frame clones only, with some absent. The sample has about 80,000 clones, approximately 76% seen once. Source material: peripheral blood. The receptors here all came from a man in his sixties or seventies with active or convalescent COVID-19.

The chain employs TRBV3-1 (or the pseudogene TRBV3-2) and TRBJ2-3; D ambiguous. V was pared by 4 bases and J by 7 bases, with 9 bases between. The CDR3 totals 12 residues. Germline CDR1 reads LGHDT; CDR2 reads YNNKEL (reference sequence). CDR3 in DNA: TGTGCCAGCAGCCGGCAGTTACATACGCAGTATTTT. This codes for CASSRQLHTQYF.

In its sample, this clone was seen once. The rearrangement uses TRBV7-9 and TRBJ1-4; perhaps TRBD1 as D (5 bases). Germline V lookup: CDR1 SEHNR, CDR2 FQNEAQ (reference sequence). Trimming shortened V by 5 bases and J by 2 bases, and 15 bases separated the two germline ends. CDR3 size: 16 residues. The CDR3: CASSTPPEGTNEKLFF. The CDR3 nucleotides read TGTGCCAGCAGCACACCCCCGGAGGGGACTAATGAAAAACTGTTTTTT.

V is TRBV5-1 and J is TRBJ2-5, with no clear D. The CDR3 extends over 13 amino acids. The V end lost 0 bases, the J end lost 3 bases, and 6 bases lay between the germline ends. The germline gives CDR1 SGHRS, CDR2 YFSETQ. The CDR3 nucleotides are TGCGCCAGCAGCTTGGCCTATGAAGAGACCCAGTACTTC. This codes for CASSLAYEETQYF.

This clone was recorded a few times. Additional DNA sequences in this sample encode the identical CDR3. The chain recombines TRBV6-1 with TRBJ1-2; D unresolved. The ends were cut back, 5 bases at V and 3 bases at J, with 7 bases in the middle. The CDR3 is 12 residues long. Germline V CDR1 and CDR2: MNHNS, SASEGT. CDR3 nucleotides: TGTGCCAGCAGTTCCGGTGACTATGGCTACACCTTC. It encodes CASSSGDYGYTF.

The chain employs TRBV12-3 or TRBV12-4 and TRBJ2-2; D gene ambiguous. V shed 3 bases and J shed 5 bases, with 4 bases lying between them. The CDR3 runs 12 residues. The CDR3 protein is CASSFMTGELFF. DNA for the CDR3: TGTGCCAGCAGTTTTATGACCGGGGAGCTGTTTTTT.

This clone appeared a few times. The V call is TRBV28, the J call TRBJ1-2, with 11 nucleotides matching TRBD1. The CDR3 loop spans 15 amino acids. From germline, CDR1 is MDHEN and CDR2 SYDVKM. V was pared by 6 bases and J by 4 bases, with 7 bases of the junction left unmatched. The CDR3 nucleotides read TGTGCCAGCAGCCCCAGGACAGGGGGCCTCTATGGCTACACCTTC. Translating it yields CASSPRTGGLYGYTF.

The rearrangement uses TRBV3-1 (or the pseudogene TRBV3-2) and TRBJ1-2; tentative D call: TRBD1 (5 bases). Trimming shortened V by 0 bases and J by 7 bases, and 9 bases separated the two germline ends. CDR3 size: 13 residues. Germline assignment: CDR1 LGHDT and CDR2 YNNKEL (reference sequence). The CDR3 sequence: CASSQETVGGYTF. Here the CDR3 DNA reads TGTGCCAGCAGCCAAGAGACAGTGGGTGGCTACACCTTC.

The chain carries TRBV28 and TRBJ1-2; possible D gene TRBD1, 5 bases. Trimming removed 2 bases from V and 8 bases from J, with 9 bases in between. This CDR3 is 12 amino acids long. Germline V gene sequence: CDR1 MDHEN, CDR2 SYDVKM. The CDR3 spells CASSLAGEGYTF. In DNA, the CDR3 is TGTGCCAGCAGTTTAGCGGGGGAGGGCTACACCTTC.

There are a few counts of this clone. The J gene is TRBJ2-7, the V gene TRBV3-1 (or the pseudogene TRBV3-2), with a possible D match to TRBD1 (6 bases). This CDR3 region has 13 residues. From germline, CDR1 is LGHDT and CDR2 YNNKEL (reference sequence). V was clipped by 4 bases and J by 4 bases, with 11 bases between them. The CDR3 region has the DNA TGTGCCAGCAGCCCCAGGACAGTATACGAGCAGTACTTC. It specifies CASSPRTVYEQYF.

The J gene is TRBJ2-3, the V gene TRBV19, with TRBD2 matching over 8 bases. The V gene's germline CDR1 is LNHDA and CDR2 SQIVND (reference sequence). The CDR3 loop spans 17 amino acids. The trim removed 3 bases at V and 8 bases at J, leaving 16 bases unmatched. CDR3 amino acids: CASSILGGGPGSGTQYF. The CDR3 DNA follows: TGTGCCAGTAGTATTTTGGGCGGGGGGCCAGGAAGTGGTACGCAGTATTTT.

The chain has TRBV28 and TRBJ2-2; the match to TRBD2 covers 9 bases. Germline V gene sequence: CDR1 MDHEN, CDR2 SYDVKM. This CDR3 is built from 22 residues. The V gene end was trimmed by 5 bases and the J gene end by 0 bases; junction bases not matched to a gene: 22. The CDR3: CASSTPEGWLAGSRTNTGELFF. CDR3 sequence (DNA): TGTGCCAGCAGTACCCCGGAAGGCTGGCTAGCGGGGTCAAGAACGAACACCGGGGAGCTGTTTTTT.

The chain uses TRBV9 and TRBJ2-2; D is perhaps TRBD2 (5 bases). The CDR3 loop spans 12 amino acids. The V and J ends lost 5 bases and 6 bases respectively, with 8 bases between them. Germline loops: CDR1 SGDLS, CDR2 YYNGEE. Written as DNA, the CDR3 is TGTGCCAGCAGTGGACTGGCCGGGGAGCTGTTTTTT. Its translation: CASSGLAGELFF.

The chain combines TRBV10-3 with TRBJ2-5; D gene ambiguous. Germline V gene data show CDR1 as ENHRY and CDR2 as SYGVKD. CDR3 length: 14 amino acids. Between the trimmed V and J ends, which lost 0 bases and 4 bases, there was a span of 9 bases. The CDR3 is CAISESSEVETQYF. CDR3 nucleotides: TGTGCCATCAGTGAGTCGTCAGAGGTAGAGACCCAGTACTTC.

V usage is TRBV6-5 and J usage is TRBJ2-7; 11 bases are shared with TRBD1. J was trimmed by 1 base and V by 10 bases; bases with no gene match: 9. CDR3 length: 15 residues. Germline CDR1 MNHEY, CDR2 SVGAGI. The CDR3, as DNA: TGTGCCATCCGAACCCGGGACAGGGGGTCCTACGAGCAGTACTTC. Translated, it gives CAIRTRDRGSYEQYF.

This chain uses TRBV4-2 with TRBJ2-3; D ambiguous. V was clipped by 0 bases and J by 5 bases, with 15 bases between them. Germline V gene lookup returns CDR1 LGHNA and CDR2 YNFKEQ. The CDR3 totals 16 residues. CDR3 region: CASSQDFTIQQDTQYF. Here the CDR3 DNA reads TGTGCCAGCAGCCAAGATTTCACTATTCAACAAGATACGCAGTATTTT.

This clone was seen a few times. The J gene is TRBJ1-6, the V gene TRBV5-1; 7 bases are a match to TRBD1. The V gene end was trimmed by 7 bases and the J gene end by 6 bases; junction bases not matched to a gene: 10. The CDR3 consists of 15 residues. Germline V CDR1 and CDR2: SGHRS, YFSETQ. CDR3 sequence: CASRGRQGGNSPLHF. For the CDR3, the DNA is TGCGCCAGCCGGGGAAGACAGGGTGGTAATTCACCCCTCCACTTT. The full variable domain, with the rest looked up from reference TRBV5-1 and TRBJ1-6, is KAGVTQTPRYLIKTRGQQVTLSCSPISGHRSVSWYQQTPGQGLQFLFEYFSETQRNKGNFPGRFSGRQFSNSRSEMNVSTLELGDSALYLCASRGRQGGNSPLHFGNGTRLTVT.

The rearrangement joins TRBV6-1 to TRBJ1-1, with D possibly matching TRBD1 (6 bases). The CDR3 sequence is 15 residues long. Trimming removed 3 bases from V and 6 bases from J, with 17 bases in between. Germline CDR1 reads MNHNS; CDR2 reads SASEGT. CDR3 sequence reads: CASSERGHTKPEAFF. CDR3 coding DNA: TGTGCCAGCAGTGAGAGGGGACATACAAAGCCTGAAGCTTTCTTT.

The rearrangement joins TRBV6-5 to TRBJ2-1, with 9 positions matching TRBD1. CDR3 length: 14 amino acids. The germline CDR1 and CDR2 sequences are MNHEY and SVGAGI. Trimming cost V 4 bases and J 7 bases; bases outside gene matches: 5. This chain's CDR3 is CASSSPDRGNEQFF. The CDR3 DNA reads TGTGCCAGCAGTTCGCCGGACAGGGGTAATGAGCAGTTCTTC.

This clone was detected a few times. The junction shows a germline mismatch at one end, possibly a read error. The chain recombines TRBV5-1 with TRBJ2-2; the D gene is possibly TRBD2 (5 bases). The CDR3 is made up of 15 amino acids. The germline gives CDR1 SGHRS, CDR2 YFSETQ. CDR3 amino acids: CASRPTRVKPRGAVF. In DNA form, the CDR3 reads TGCGCCAGCAGACCTACTAGGGTTAAGCCCCGGGGAGCTGTTTTT.

This chain uses TRBV6-5 with TRBJ1-4, with 7 bases fitting TRBD1. The CDR3 runs to 15 residues. Per the germline V gene, CDR1 is MNHEY and CDR2 is SVGAGI. The V segment lost 6 bases and the J segment 5 bases; nucleotides outside the gene matches: 9. CDR3 loop: CASSVDRAGNEKLFF. In DNA, the CDR3 is TGTGCCAGCAGCGTTGACAGGGCTGGGAATGAAAAACTGTTTTTT.

The chain has TRBV5-1 and TRBJ1-1, with D possibly being TRBD1 (5 bases). V shed 7 bases and J shed 4 bases, with 17 bases lying between them. CDR1 and CDR2 from the germline V gene are SGHRS and YFSETQ. This CDR3 contains 14 residues. CDR3 protein: CASGEGIQGTEAFF. The CDR3 region has the DNA TGCGCCAGCGGGGAGGGAATTCAGGGCACTGAAGCTTTCTTT.

V is TRBV30 and J is TRBJ2-3; possible D gene TRBD2, 5 bases. Per the germline V gene, CDR1 is GTSNPN and CDR2 is SVGIG (reference sequence). The CDR3 spans 14 residues. CDR3 in DNA: TGTGGGGCTTCGGACCCGGGGAAGAAGGATACGCAGTATTTT. It translates to CGASDPGKKDTQYF.

The CDR3 DNA reads as TGTGCCAGCTCACGGCTCAAAGATGAAAAACTGTTTTTT. It translates to CASSRLKDEKLFF. The rearrangement links TRBV18 to TRBJ1-4; D gene uncertain. This CDR3 has 13 residues. Germline CDR1 and CDR2: KGHSH and LQKENI. With 4 bases removed from V and 6 bases from J, the gap between germline ends came to 9 bases.

The rearrangement uses TRBV29-1 and TRBJ2-5, with 8 bases aligning to TRBD2. Germline-derived CDR1 and CDR2 are SQVTM and ANQGSEA. The CDR3 contains 14 residues. V shed 4 bases, J shed 3 bases, and the junction held 7 bases outside the gene matches. The DNA of the CDR3 is TGCAGCGTTGTGGTGATAGCGGGGAAAGAGACCCAGTACTTC. It translates to CSVVVIAGKETQYF.

As DNA, the CDR3 is TGCAGCGTTGCGGGACTAGCGGGGGGTGGTGGTGAGCAGTTCTTC. It encodes CSVAGLAGGGGEQFF. The V gene is TRBV29-1, the J gene TRBJ2-1; 15 bases are shared with TRBD2. The CDR3 consists of 15 residues. Germline CDR1 reads SQVTM; CDR2 reads ANQGSEA. V dropped 4 bases and J dropped 9; count of bases not matched to a gene: 7.